This T cell receptor (beta chain) is drawn from a study of cytomegalovirus exposure and HLA in healthy donors. Study-level background: Researchers previously reported finding 100 million or so unique TCR beta sequences from 150 million to 200 million T cells. The study, taken as a whole, reports: Researchers reported that a few CMV-associated chains were confirmed in vitro as CMV antigen-specific. It was only CMV serostatus that was available as immune exposure information.

A remark on this clone: Its antigen is unknown.

CDR1 SNHLY and CDR2 FYNNEI come from the germline V gene. Trimming at V came to 9 bases and at J to 7 bases, leaving 16 bases not matched to a gene. The CDR3 consists of 18 residues. Researchers ran the PCR with 60 Vbeta and 13 Jbeta primers. The assay was immunoSEQ multiplex PCR, and TCRdb's table has in-frame clones only and misses some. There are 120,000 or so clones in the sample; around three quarters occur only once, and more than 1% lies in the top ten. The chain carries TRBV2 and TRBJ2-1, with 15 bases identical to TRBD2. The sequenced material came from PBMCs. This sequence originates from a female donor in good health and CMV-seronegative. DNA of the CDR3: TGTGCCAGTGGGACTAGCGGGAGGCCGAACTCCCAGGGTAATGAGCAGTTCTTC. As protein: CASGTSGRPNSQGNEQFF.